These 3 T cell receptor beta chains share one sample of origin, sequenced in a study of Graves' ophthalmopathy and Graves' hyperthyroidism. The TCR beta CDR3 regions underwent amplification from RNA transcripts. Scientists carried out first-round RT-PCR using HTBI primers and then a second-round multiplex PCR. TCRdb analysed the multiplex PCR reads with MiXCR anew, one entry per CDR3 protein. The sample shows almost 750,000 distinct CDR3 sequences, around 40% of them seen only once. What was sequenced was peripheral blood. These receptors were taken from an adult man with Graves' ophthalmopathy.

About this clonotype: A much larger clone lies a single base off, so this may be a read error. The rearrangement links TRBV2 to TRBJ2-5; TRBD2 matches 7 bases. CDR1 is SNHLY, CDR2 FYNNEI, per germline. This CDR3 is built from 15 residues. V was pared by 5 bases and J by 1 base, with 7 bases of the junction left unmatched. The CDR3 here is CASSRLPGGQETQYF. The CDR3 DNA is TGTGCCAGCAGTAGACTCCCGGGGGGCCAAGAGACCCAGTACTTC.

The gene calls are TRBV11-1 and TRBJ2-1; D is ambiguous. The V end was cut by 4 bases, the J end by 5 bases, with 6 bases between. Germline CDR1 and CDR2: SGHAT and FQDESV (reference sequence). This CDR3 is 12 amino acids long. This CDR3 reads CASSSLNNEQFF. Here the CDR3 DNA reads TGTGCCAGCAGCTCCCTGAACAATGAGCAGTTCTTC.

V gene TRBV6-5 combines with J gene TRBJ1-1; 7 nucleotides match TRBD1. Per the germline V gene, CDR1 is MNHEY and CDR2 is SVGAGI. The CDR3 runs to 14 residues. The junction had 14 bases not matched to a gene; V was cut back by 10 bases and J by 6 bases. The DNA of the CDR3 is TGTGCCACCATTGACTTGGGACAGCCGGCTGAAGCTTTCTTT. Amino acids: CATIDLGQPAEAFF.